The 29 T cell receptor beta chains in this list originate from one sample, sequenced in a study of T cell changes during pregnancy in multiple sclerosis. Clones were sequenced by immunoSEQ multiplex PCR, and TCRdb holds only the in-frame ones, with some missing. The sample has tens of thousands of clones, approximately 86% seen once; the top ten hold about 3.5%. Sequenced here: peripheral blood, sampled before pregnancy. These receptors came from a female donor with multiple sclerosis, enrolled in a pregnancy study.

CDR3 amino acids: CASRTSISWQQPQHF. The CDR3 DNA follows: TGTGCCAGTAGAACCTCAATCAGTTGGCAACAGCCCCAGCATTTT. This chain joins TRBV19 and TRBJ1-5; D is undetermined. The CDR3 contains 15 residues. The ends were cut back, 6 bases at V and 7 bases at J, with 19 bases in the middle. Germline V CDR1 and CDR2: LNHDA, SQIVND (reference sequence).

The chain carries TRBV5-4 and TRBJ2-7, with 8 bases that match TRBD1. The V and J ends lost 4 bases and 0 bases, in that order; junction bases with no gene match: 6. The CDR3 contains 15 residues. Germline V CDR1 and CDR2: SGHNT, YYREEE (reference sequence). CDR3 coding DNA: TGTGCCAGCAGCCCCAGGGACAGGAGCTCCTACGAGCAGTACTTC. This sequence encodes CASSPRDRSSYEQYF. The full variable domain, its missing parts supplied by reference TRBV5-4 and TRBJ2-7, is ETGVTQSPTHLIKTRGQQVTLRCSSQSGHNTVSWYQQALGQGPQFIFQYYREEENGRGNFPPRFSGLQFPNYSSELNVNALELDDSALYLCASSPRDRSSYEQYFGPGTRLTVT.

This sequence joins TRBV5-8 and TRBJ1-5; TRBD1 agrees at 10 bases. CDR3 length: 16 residues. Germline CDR1 is SGHTS and CDR2 is YDEGEE. V was pared by 4 bases and J by 1 base, with 5 bases of the junction left unmatched. CDR3 protein: CASSKDRGLSNQPQHF. The CDR3 nucleotides read TGTGCCAGCAGCAAAGACAGGGGGCTAAGCAATCAGCCCCAGCATTTT.

This chain joins TRBV7-2 and TRBJ2-1, with TRBD1 as a possible D gene (5 bases). V dropped 5 bases and J dropped 5 bases, with 10 bases sitting between them. Germline V gene lookup returns CDR1 SGHTA and CDR2 FQGNSA. The length of the CDR3 is 13 residues. This chain's CDR3 is CASSPGWDNEQFF. The CDR3 nucleotides read TGTGCCAGCAGCCCAGGGTGGGACAATGAGCAGTTCTTC.

This rearrangement joins TRBV11-2 to TRBJ1-2; possibly TRBD1 for D (6 bases). Trimming pared 1 base from V and 7 bases from J, leaving 10 bases between. There are 13 residues in the CDR3. CDR1 is SGHAT, CDR2 FQNNGV, per germline. CDR3 nucleotides: TGTGCCAGCAGCTTAGTACAGGGTGGTGGCTACACCTTC. This translates into CASSLVQGGGYTF.

This chain links TRBV10-1 with TRBJ2-7; D could derive from TRBD1 or TRBD2 (6 bases each). V dropped 6 bases and J dropped 7 bases, with 25 bases sitting between them. Germline assignment: CDR1 WNHNN and CDR2 SYGVQD (reference sequence). The CDR3 extends over 16 amino acids. CDR3 nucleotides: TGCGCCAGCAGGGAGGGGGTGGGGCTTATTGACCTGGAGCAGTACTTC. This sequence encodes CASREGVGLIDLEQYF.

The chain links TRBV30 to TRBJ1-6, with no clear D. Germline V gene lookup returns CDR1 GTSNPN and CDR2 SVGIG (reference sequence). V dropped 0 bases and J dropped 10 bases, with 7 bases sitting between them. CDR3 length: 12 amino acids. CDR3 nucleotide sequence: TGTGCCTGGAGTGTACGAGGCTCACCCCTCCACTTT. Its translation: CAWSVRGSPLHF.

V gene TRBV5-6 combines with J gene TRBJ2-1; D perhaps matches TRBD1 (7 bases). With 0 bases removed from V and 5 bases from J, the gap between germline ends came to 15 bases. The CDR3 totals 16 residues. CDR1 is SGHDT, CDR2 YYEEEE, per germline. In nucleotides, the CDR3 is TGTGCCAGCAGCTTGGAGGCAGGGGGGAAGAACAATGAGCAGTTCTTC. Encoded protein: CASSLEAGGKNNEQFF.

V usage is TRBV19 and J usage is TRBJ2-7, with D perhaps matching TRBD1 (6 bases). CDR3 length equals 13 residues. Germline V CDR1 and CDR2: LNHDA, SQIVND (reference sequence). V dropped 3 bases and J dropped 6 bases, with 12 bases sitting between them. The CDR3 sequence: CASSMGTGFEQYF. The CDR3, as DNA: TGTGCCAGTAGTATGGGAACAGGGTTCGAGCAGTACTTC.

The V call is TRBV28, the J call TRBJ1-2; D possibly corresponds to TRBD1 (6 bases). Germline V gene data show CDR1 as MDHEN and CDR2 as SYDVKM. This CDR3 has 16 amino acids. V gave up 2 bases and J gave up 3 bases, with 16 bases separating them. The CDR3 sequence is CASSLAAGATHYGYTF. The CDR3 nucleotides are TGTGCCAGCAGTTTAGCGGCGGGGGCCACCCACTATGGCTACACCTTC.

The chain joins TRBV6-5 to TRBJ2-7; 8 nucleotides agree with TRBD1. Germline CDR1 reads MNHEY; CDR2 reads SVGAGI. Unmatched junction bases numbered 8, after V lost 5 bases and J lost 2 bases. This CDR3 is 15 amino acids long. The CDR3 region is CASSPRTGLTYEQYF. The CDR3 bases are TGTGCCAGCAGTCCCCGGACAGGGTTAACCTACGAGCAGTACTTC.

This chain connects TRBV4-2 to TRBJ1-3; D gene ambiguous. Germline V lookup: CDR1 LGHNA, CDR2 YNFKEQ. Trimming pared 1 base from V and 2 bases from J, leaving 9 bases between. This CDR3 has 15 residues. In nucleotides, the CDR3 is TGTGCCAGCAGCCAAGTTCGGGTGGCTGGAAACACCATATATTTT. Translated: CASSQVRVAGNTIYF.

The V and J genes are TRBV4-2 and TRBJ2-2; 8 bases line up with TRBD1. The CDR3 contains 15 residues. The germline V gene has CDR1 LGHNA and CDR2 YNFKEQ. With 1 base clipped from V and 8 bases from J, the junction kept 6 bases outside the gene matches. The CDR3 protein is CASSQADRGSGELFF. CDR3 coding DNA: TGTGCCAGCAGCCAAGCCGACAGGGGCAGTGGGGAGCTGTTTTTT.

The V gene is TRBV6-4, the J gene TRBJ2-6, with 8 positions matching TRBD1. CDR1 is MRHNA, CDR2 SNTAGT, per germline. The trim removed 8 bases at V and 1 base at J, leaving 7 bases unmatched. CDR3 length: 16 residues. Here the CDR3 DNA reads TGTGCCAGCGCTAGTCAGGGGGCATCTGGGGCCAACGTCCTGACTTTC. The encoded protein is CASASQGASGANVLTF.

The rearrangement joins TRBV27 to TRBJ1-1; D call uncertain. The CDR3 runs to 14 residues. The V gene lost 0 bases and the J gene lost 7 bases, with 12 bases spanning the gap. The V gene's germline CDR1 is MNHEY and CDR2 SMNVEV (reference sequence). The CDR3 bases are TGTGCCAGCAGTTTATCCACAGTCATTGGTGAAGCTTTCTTT. This sequence encodes CASSLSTVIGEAFF.

V usage is TRBV14 and J usage is TRBJ1-1, with a weak D call TRBD1 (5 bases). Germline V gives CDR1 SGHDN, CDR2 FVKESK. CDR3 length: 14 amino acids. V lost 4 bases and J 0 bases, leaving 9 bases between the germline ends. DNA of the CDR3: TGTGCCAGCAGCCGAACAGGAATGAACACTGAAGCTTTCTTT. Translation: CASSRTGMNTEAFF.

V and J are TRBV19 and TRBJ2-2; TRBD1 matches at 8 bases. Per the germline V gene, CDR1 is LNHDA and CDR2 is SQIVND (reference sequence). J was trimmed by 7 bases and V by 3 bases; bases with no gene match: 10. This CDR3 is 16 amino acids long. CDR3 region: CASSIRDRFLFGELFF. DNA of the CDR3: TGTGCCAGTAGTATCCGGGACAGGTTTTTATTCGGGGAGCTGTTTTTT.

The chain employs TRBV10-3 and TRBJ1-5, with 9 bases lining up with TRBD1. Germline assignment: CDR1 ENHRY and CDR2 SYGVKD. The V segment lost 9 bases and the J segment 2 bases; nucleotides outside the gene matches: 14. The CDR3 contains 17 residues. In DNA form, the CDR3 reads TGTGCCATATCAACAGGGGGCACGGATTTGGGCAATCAGCCCCAGCATTTT. Translation: CAISTGGTDLGNQPQHF.

The chain combines TRBV4-3 with TRBJ2-3, with D maybe TRBD2 (5 bases). V lost 3 bases and J lost 0, with 13 bases in between. Germline CDR1 is LGHNA and CDR2 is YSLEER. CDR3 length: 16 residues. DNA for the CDR3: TGCGCCAGCAGCCAGATGGACTTTTCTAGCACAGATACGCAGTATTTT. It encodes CASSQMDFSSTDTQYF.

V gene TRBV5-6 combines with J gene TRBJ1-1; 8 nucleotides line up with TRBD1. CDR1 SGHDT and CDR2 YYEEEE come from the germline V gene. The CDR3 sequence is 15 residues long. V was pared by 4 bases and J by 5 bases, with 10 bases of the junction left unmatched. The CDR3 reads CASSQNRGFRTEAFF. In DNA form, the CDR3 reads TGTGCCAGCAGCCAAAACAGGGGGTTTCGTACTGAAGCTTTCTTT.

The chain uses TRBV7-6 and TRBJ2-1, with a weak D call TRBD1 (5 bases). CDR1 SGHVS and CDR2 FNYEAQ come from the germline V gene. The CDR3 is made up of 18 amino acids. The V and J ends lost 2 bases and 2 bases respectively, with 19 bases between them. The CDR3 is CASSLRGFLGNTYNEQFF. The CDR3 DNA is TGTGCCAGCAGCTTAAGGGGTTTTCTGGGAAATACCTACAATGAGCAGTTCTTC.

The gene calls are TRBV6-1 and TRBJ1-5; 8 bases map to TRBD1. The germline V gene encodes CDR1 MNHNS and CDR2 SASEGT. V was pared by 7 bases and J by 3 bases, with 5 bases of the junction left unmatched. This CDR3 is built from 14 residues. The CDR3 reads CASTRQGINQPQHF. DNA of the CDR3: TGTGCCAGCACCCGACAGGGGATCAATCAGCCCCAGCATTTT.

This chain joins TRBV11-2 and TRBJ1-2; 7 bases are shared with TRBD1. CDR1 SGHAT and CDR2 FQNNGV come from the germline V gene. V was pared by 0 bases and J by 7 bases, with 5 bases of the junction left unmatched. The CDR3 covers 14 residues. In DNA, the CDR3 is TGTGCCAGCAGCTTAGATTCAGGGGGAGCTGGCTACACCTTC. Its translation is CASSLDSGGAGYTF.

The V call is TRBV25-1, the J call TRBJ1-5; weak D call: TRBD1 (5 bases). The germline CDR1 and CDR2 sequences are MGHDK and SYGVNS. This CDR3 is 14 amino acids long. The V end was cut by 5 bases, the J end by 3 bases, with 11 bases between. CDR3 region: CASSLSGFNQPQHF. DNA for the CDR3: TGTGCCAGCAGTTTATCAGGGTTCAATCAGCCCCAGCATTTT.

This CDR3 is CASSLDPRGTDTQYF. CDR3 DNA: TGCGCCAGCAGCTTGGACCCCAGGGGTACAGATACGCAGTATTTT. V and J are TRBV5-1 and TRBJ2-3; weak D call: TRBD1 (6 bases). Trimming pared 0 bases from V and 3 bases from J, leaving 11 bases between. The germline V gene encodes CDR1 SGHRS and CDR2 YFSETQ. The CDR3 covers 15 residues.

This chain links TRBV7-9 with TRBJ1-2; a weak D match, TRBD1 (6 bases). The germline CDR1 and CDR2 sequences are SEHNR and FQNEAQ (reference sequence). The V and J ends lost 2 bases and 4 bases respectively, with 17 bases between them. CDR3 length: 16 amino acids. The DNA for the CDR3 is TGTGCCAGCAGCTTAAGCCGGGGGGCGGTAGGCTATGGCTACACCTTC. It yields the protein CASSLSRGAVGYGYTF.

This chain uses TRBV7-9 with TRBJ1-2; 12 bases are shared with TRBD1. This CDR3 is built from 15 residues. Germline-derived CDR1 and CDR2 are SEHNR and FQNEAQ (reference sequence). Losses at the gene ends were 5 bases for V and 8 bases for J; bases not matched to a gene: 9. The CDR3 nucleotides read TGTGCCAGCAGCGGGGACAGGGGGCGGTTCGACGGCTACACCTTC. Protein sequence: CASSGDRGRFDGYTF.

This clone was detected once. The V call is TRBV7-9, the J call TRBJ2-1; D is ambiguous. The CDR3 is made up of 13 amino acids. V gave up 5 bases and J gave up 10 bases, with 15 bases separating them. Per the germline V gene, CDR1 is SEHNR and CDR2 is FQNEAQ (reference sequence). The CDR3 region has the DNA TGTGCCAGCAGCCCCGTTGTCACCGGGGAGCAGTTCTTC. This codes for CASSPVVTGEQFF.

This chain joins TRBV19 and TRBJ2-7; 12 bases match TRBD2. This CDR3 region has 16 residues. Germline V gene lookup returns CDR1 LNHDA and CDR2 SQIVND (reference sequence). V lost 3 bases, J lost 3 bases, and 6 bases stayed unmatched. The CDR3 is CASSMTSGRGSYEQYF. The CDR3 nucleotides are TGTGCCAGTAGTATGACTAGCGGGAGAGGGAGCTACGAGCAGTACTTC. Full variable domain (rest looked up from reference TRBV19 and TRBJ2-7): DGGITQSPKYLFRKEGQNVTLSCEQNLNHDAMYWYRQDPGQGLRLIYYSQIVNDFQKGDIAEGYSVSREKKESFPLTVTSAQKNPTAFYLCASSMTSGRGSYEQYFGPGTRLTVT.